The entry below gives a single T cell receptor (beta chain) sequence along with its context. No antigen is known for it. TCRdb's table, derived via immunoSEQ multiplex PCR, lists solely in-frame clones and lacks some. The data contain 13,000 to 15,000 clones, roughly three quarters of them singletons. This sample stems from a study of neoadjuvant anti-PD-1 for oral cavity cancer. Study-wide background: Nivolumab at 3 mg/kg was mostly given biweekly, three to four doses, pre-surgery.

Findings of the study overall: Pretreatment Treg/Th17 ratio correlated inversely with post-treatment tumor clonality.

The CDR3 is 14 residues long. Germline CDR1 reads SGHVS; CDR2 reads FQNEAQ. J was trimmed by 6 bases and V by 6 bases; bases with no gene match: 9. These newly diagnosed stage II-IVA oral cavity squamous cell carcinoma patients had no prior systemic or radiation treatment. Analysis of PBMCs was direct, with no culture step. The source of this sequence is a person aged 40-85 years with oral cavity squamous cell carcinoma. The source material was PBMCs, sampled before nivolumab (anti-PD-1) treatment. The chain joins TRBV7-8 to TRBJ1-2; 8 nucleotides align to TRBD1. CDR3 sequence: CASRLDRGAHGYTF. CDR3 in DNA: TGTGCCAGCAGGCTAGACAGGGGAGCCCATGGCTACACCTTC.